Listed below are T cell receptor beta chains from one sample, sequenced in a study of neurological immune-mediated disorders. TCRdb itself ran the 5' RACE reads through MiXCR, one entry per CDR3 protein. The sample lists about 70,000 distinct CDR3 sequences; 4.5% to 5.5% were seen once. Source material: PBMCs. These receptors were taken from a woman between 70 and 85 years old with multiple sclerosis. Each CDR3 is given with its conserved first and last residue. Each record gives: clone size, V gene, CDR3 length, D gene, J gene, CDR3 DNA, CDR3 protein. A D gene is named only where the DNA matches it firmly. Some rows mark clone size as missing; the rest say once, few, many or name a class of expanded clone.

many,TRBV5-1,16,NA,TRBJ2-3,TGCGCCAGCAGCTTGGCCCCCTCGGCGGGCACAGATACGCAGTATTTT,CASSLAPSAGTDTQYF
many,TRBV7-2,12,NA,TRBJ1-5,TGTGCCAGCAGCTACGACGATCAGCCCCAGCATTTT,CASSYDDQPQHF
many,TRBV12-3/TRBV12-4,16,TRBD2,TRBJ2-2,TGTGCCAGCGGACTAAGACTAGCGGGAGGATCAGGGGAGCTGTTTTTT,CASGLRLAGGSGELFF
NA,TRBV20-1,14,NA,TRBJ2-3,TGCAGTGCTATTGACGGAGGGCGCACAGATACGCAGTATTTT,CSAIDGGRTDTQYF
NA,TRBV7-2,12,NA,TRBJ1-2,TGTGCCAGCAGCCCGGGGCCGGGAGGCTACACCTTC,CASSPGPGGYTF
many,TRBV20-1,13,NA,TRBJ1-2,TGCAGTGCTAACGCGGCCAGTAGCTATGGCTACACCTTC,CSANAASSYGYTF
few,TRBV5-1,17,TRBD2,TRBJ2-3,TGCGCCAGCAGCCCCCACGGCGCGGGACTAGTCACAGATACGCAGTATTTT,CASSPHGAGLVTDTQYF
many,TRBV7-2,17,TRBD1,TRBJ2-7,TGTGCCAGCAGCGTATTTCCTGGACAGGGCCAATCCTACGAGCAGTACTTC,CASSVFPGQGQSYEQYF
many,TRBV27,10,NA,TRBJ2-1,TGTGCCACTTGGAGCAATGAGCAGTTCTTC,CATWSNEQFF
many,TRBV25-1,14,NA,TRBJ1-6,TGTGCCAGCAGTGGACCAGTGGGTAATTCACCCCTCCACTTT,CASSGPVGNSPLHF
many,TRBV20-1,13,NA,TRBJ2-7,TGCAGTGCTAGCGACCCCTTGGCTTACGAGCAGTACTTC,CSASDPLAYEQYF
many,TRBV5-1,14,TRBD1,TRBJ1-4,TGCGCCAGCAGCTCAGGGGGATCAGGTGAAAAACTGTTTTTT,CASSSGGSGEKLFF
NA,TRBV20-1,15,TRBD2,TRBJ2-7,TGCAGTGCCCAAAGTGGCGGGAGGCTATCTAGTGAGCAGTACTTC,CSAQSGGRLSSEQYF